This TCR beta chain was identified during a study of long-term antiretroviral therapy in people with HIV. The CDR3 spans 14 residues. Germline loops: CDR1 MNHEY, CDR2 SVGAGI. V lost 7 bases to trimming and J lost 8 bases; unmatched junction nucleotides: 6. The immunoSEQ assay was v3.0, run at survey level. For each individual sample, sequencing targeted about 35,000-55,000 T-cell genomes. Clones were read by immunoSEQ multiplex PCR, and TCRdb kept only the in-frame ones, dropping some. The table has tens of thousands of clones, 80% to 90% seen once; the top ten hold about a fifth. Source: unsorted PBMCs, taken 0.1 years before starting antiretroviral therapy. This chain joins TRBV6-5 and TRBJ2-1; 12 bases agree with TRBD1. The source of this sequence is a man between 18 and 29 years old with HIV. CDR3 region: CASTTRDRGHEQFF. The CDR3 DNA sequence: TGTGCCAGCACTACCAGGGACAGGGGGCATGAGCAGTTCTTC.